This T cell receptor beta chain comes out of a study of CD8 T cells in ankylosing spondylitis. In its sample, this clonotype was seen many times. Its antigen is still unknown. Unmatched junction bases numbered 5, after V lost 4 bases and J lost 1 base. The CDR3 is made up of 15 amino acids. Germline assignment: CDR1 ENHRY and CDR2 SYGVKD. With molecular barcodes, quantitative 5'-RACE was used to make the TCR beta libraries. TCRdb fed the 5' RACE reads into MiXCR, producing one record per CDR3 protein. The sample yields approximately 16,000 distinct CDR3 sequences, around 8% seen once. Study observations and caveats: Some of the motif variants had earlier been found in reactive arthritis patients' fluid and blood. A TCR beta motif of several highly homologous variants seemed to mark ankylosing spondylitis blood. The disease-linked clones had a CD8+ phenotype and low blood frequencies.

Material for sequencing was blood. The TCR sequence derives from a male donor with ankylosing spondylitis or in good health (not recorded which). The V gene is TRBV10-3, the J gene TRBJ2-7, with 9 bases that match TRBD2. CDR3 bases: TGTGCCATCAGTGTAGCGGGAGAGAAGTCCTACGAGCAGTACTTC. This sequence encodes CAISVAGEKSYEQYF.